These 18 T cell receptor beta chains were all obtained from the same sample, sequenced in a study of cytomegalovirus exposure and HLA in healthy donors. 13 Jbeta primers and 60 Vbeta primers were used for the PCR. Some clones are missing from TCRdb's copy, which holds only in-frame ones; the method was immunoSEQ multiplex PCR. The sample lists 100,000 to 120,000 clones; approximately 82% were seen once. The sequencing sample was made of PBMCs. The receptor source for this set is a young man in good health and CMV-seropositive.

In this sample, this clone is large (0.1 to 1%). The chain carries TRBV5-1 and TRBJ1-1, with a weak D call TRBD1 (6 bases). The CDR3 totals 11 residues. Germline assignment: CDR1 SGHRS and CDR2 YFSETQ. Trimming removed 4 bases from V and 7 bases from J, with 8 bases in between. This chain's CDR3 is CASSGDNEAFF. CDR3 in DNA: TGCGCCAGCAGCGGGGACAATGAAGCTTTCTTT.

The J gene is TRBJ1-6, the V gene TRBV4-3, with TRBD1 matching 8 bases. The CDR3 extends over 17 amino acids. After removal of 0 bases from V and 7 bases from J, the junction contained 8 bases not matched to a gene. Germline V lookup: CDR1 LGHNA, CDR2 YSLEER. The CDR3 nucleotides are TGCGCCAGCAGCCAAGAATTCCAGGGGGCCCTAAATTCACCCCTCCACTTT. Residues: CASSQEFQGALNSPLHF.

The J gene is TRBJ1-5, the V gene TRBV19; D may be TRBD1 (5 bases). V dropped 3 bases and J dropped 6 bases, with 15 bases sitting between them. The CDR3 runs to 15 residues. Germline assignment: CDR1 LNHDA and CDR2 SQIVND (reference sequence). The CDR3 here is CASSIMAGPFQPQHF. The CDR3 nucleotides are TGTGCCAGTAGTATTATGGCAGGGCCTTTTCAGCCCCAGCATTTT.

This clone showed up just a few times. The chain has TRBV7-2 and TRBJ1-6, with a weak D call TRBD1 (5 bases). CDR1 is SGHTA, CDR2 FQGNSA, per germline. The V gene lost 5 bases and the J gene lost 10 bases, with 18 bases spanning the gap. This CDR3 comprises 15 residues. The CDR3: CASSLGQGLGSPLHF. CDR3 in DNA: TGTGCCAGCAGCCTAGGGCAGGGATTAGGGTCACCCCTCCACTTT.

V gene TRBV5-5 combines with J gene TRBJ2-7; D perhaps matches TRBD1 (5 bases). CDR1 is SGHKS, CDR2 YYEKEE, per germline (reference sequence). The V and J ends lost 1 base and 4 bases respectively, with 12 bases between them. The CDR3 sequence is 14 residues long. The CDR3, as DNA: TGTGCCAGCAGCTTGTACCAGGGTACGTACGAGCAGTACTTC. Translating gives CASSLYQGTYEQYF.

The chain combines TRBV28 with TRBJ2-7, with TRBD1 matching 9 bases. The J segment lost 3 bases and the V segment lost 8 bases, leaving 2 bases of the junction unmatched. Germline V lookup: CDR1 MDHEN, CDR2 SYDVKM. CDR3 size: 12 residues. The CDR3 sequence is CASGTGLYEQYF. CDR3 bases: TGTGCCAGCGGGACAGGGCTCTACGAGCAGTACTTC.

The gene calls are TRBV27 and TRBJ2-3; D possibly corresponds to TRBD2 (7 bases). In germline, CDR1 is MNHEY, CDR2 SMNVEV (reference sequence). V dropped 6 bases and J dropped 5 bases, with 21 bases sitting between them. There are 16 residues in the CDR3. CDR3 protein: CASSLLLRGGLDTQYF. CDR3 DNA: TGTGCCAGCAGCCTCCTCCTTAGGGGGGGACTAGATACGCAGTATTTT.

In this sample, this clone turned up once. The rearrangement uses TRBV28 and TRBJ1-1, with D possibly TRBD1 on 6 matching bases. V dropped 5 bases and J dropped 1 base, with 11 bases sitting between them. Germline CDR1 is MDHEN and CDR2 is SYDVKM. There are 14 residues in the CDR3. Written as DNA, the CDR3 is TGTGCCAGCAGTAAACAGGGCGGGAACACTGAAGCTTTCTTT. It is translated as CASSKQGGNTEAFF. Together with reference TRBV28 and TRBJ1-1, the CDR3 gives the full variable domain: DVKVTQSSRYLVKRTGEKVFLECVQDMDHENMFWYRQDPGLGLRLIYFSYDVKMKEKGDIPEGYSVSREKKERFSLILESASTNQTSMYLCASSKQGGNTEAFFGQGTRLTVV.

This clone was counted at least ten times. V is TRBV29-1 and J is TRBJ2-7; D remains unclear. The CDR3 spans 14 residues. Germline values: CDR1 SQVTM, CDR2 ANQGSEA. Deletions cut 5 bases from V and 0 bases from J, with 14 bases between. The chain's CDR3 is CSVYSPVSSYEQYF. CDR3 bases: TGCAGCGTTTACAGCCCGGTGAGCTCCTACGAGCAGTACTTC.

The chain uses TRBV5-4 and TRBJ2-7; 8 nucleotides line up with TRBD1. CDR3 size: 15 residues. The junction had 9 bases not matched to a gene; V was cut back by 0 bases and J by 7 bases. Germline CDR1 SGHNT, CDR2 YYREEE (reference sequence). CDR3: CASSLEQGRGLEQYF. The CDR3 coding sequence is TGTGCCAGCAGCTTGGAGCAGGGCAGGGGGCTTGAGCAGTACTTC.

The chain combines TRBV11-3 with TRBJ2-3, with 9 bases identical to TRBD2. Germline V gene lookup returns CDR1 SGHNT and CDR2 YENEEA. The ends lost 5 bases at V and 7 bases at J; junction bases unmatched: 10. The CDR3 spans 15 residues. The CDR3 bases are TGTGCCAGCAGCGATGGGGAGACTAGCGGACATACGCAGTATTTT. Amino acids: CASSDGETSGHTQYF.

This clone was detected only once. The rearrangement uses TRBV4-2 and TRBJ2-5; possibly TRBD1 for D (6 bases). Germline V CDR1 and CDR2: LGHNA, YNFKEQ. The CDR3 is 15 amino acids. The V gene lost 5 bases and the J gene lost 5 bases, with 18 bases spanning the gap. The CDR3 DNA is TGTGCCAGCAGCTATACTACAGGGCCGGGGGAGACCCAGTACTTC. It codes for CASSYTTGPGETQYF.

The chain links TRBV28 to TRBJ1-5, with D possibly matching TRBD1 (6 bases). Per the germline V gene, CDR1 is MDHEN and CDR2 is SYDVKM. V lost 10 bases to trimming and J lost 6 bases, with 16 bases between them. The CDR3 is 13 amino acids. The CDR3: CATLRGGSQPQHF. DNA of the CDR3: TGTGCCACTCTGAGGGGGGGCAGTCAGCCCCAGCATTTT.

Turning to this clone: The germline gene is not matched at one end of the junction; a read error may be the cause. J is TRBJ1-3 and V is TRBV28; D is possibly TRBD1 (6 bases). The CDR3 sequence is 19 residues long. Germline CDR1 is MDHEN and CDR2 is SYDVKM. CDR3 amino acids: CASRTTGTYLLVSRNTIYF. In DNA form, the CDR3 reads TGTGCCAGCAGGACGACCGGGACATATCTTTTGGTCTCTCGAAACACCATATATTTT. The variable domain in full, completed from reference TRBV28 and TRBJ1-3, reads DVKVTQSSRYLVKRTGEKVFLECVQDMDHENMFWYRQDPGLGLRLIYFSYDVKMKEKGDIPEGYSVSREKKERFSLILESASTNQTSMYLCASRTTGTYLLVSRNTIYFGEGSWLTVV.

V gene TRBV6-5 combines with J gene TRBJ1-4; 12 bases map to TRBD1. V gave up 2 bases and J gave up 5 bases; unmatched junction bases: 0. Germline assignment: CDR1 MNHEY and CDR2 SVGAGI. This CDR3 contains 15 residues. CDR3 sequence: CASSYGTGGNEKLFF. The CDR3 DNA follows: TGTGCCAGCAGTTACGGGACAGGGGGCAATGAAAAACTGTTTTTT.

The count of this clone is one. This chain uses TRBV6-1 with TRBJ2-5; no reliable D call. The J call is doubtful: the DNA matches TRBJ2-7 better. This CDR3 region has 12 residues. Germline values: CDR1 MNHNS, CDR2 SASEGT. The CDR3 loop is CASKDPDYEQYF. The CDR3 coding sequence is TGTGCCAGCAAAGACCCGGACTACGAGCAGTACTTC.

The chain uses TRBV5-1 and TRBJ2-3; D is perhaps TRBD1 (6 bases). This CDR3 has 15 amino acids. V lost 3 bases to trimming and J lost 2 bases, with 13 bases between them. Germline CDR1 reads SGHRS; CDR2 reads YFSETQ. For the CDR3, the DNA is TGCGCCAGCAGCTCCAGAGGACAGCTCACAGATACGCAGTATTTT. It is translated as CASSSRGQLTDTQYF. The full variable domain, its missing parts supplied by reference TRBV5-1 and TRBJ2-3, is KAGVTQTPRYLIKTRGQQVTLSCSPISGHRSVSWYQQTPGQGLQFLFEYFSETQRNKGNFPGRFSGRQFSNSRSEMNVSTLELGDSALYLCASSSRGQLTDTQYFGPGTRLTVL.

The J gene is TRBJ2-7, the V gene TRBV7-9; tentatively, D is TRBD2 (5 bases). This CDR3 comprises 14 residues. The V and J ends lost 1 base and 4 bases respectively, with 11 bases between them. CDR1 and CDR2 (germline): SEHNR, FQNEAQ (reference sequence). CDR3 in amino acids: CASSLVHRGYEQYF. The CDR3 nucleotides are TGTGCCAGCAGCTTAGTTCACCGGGGTTACGAGCAGTACTTC.